This T cell receptor beta chain was captured in a study of T cell responses to AZD1222 COVID-19 vaccine. Regarding the study as a whole: Unmutated variant regions are reportedly the target of nearly half of TCRs that are spike-specific. Vaccine-associated CD4 TCRs spanned spike, dominant at 160-218 and 743-854. Donors were mostly white British, more females; clonal diversity possibly underestimated.

Sequenced by immunoSEQ multiplex PCR; TCRdb stores in-frame clones only, minus some. The data hold under 50,000 clones, with roughly 90% observed a single time. This CDR3 region has 19 residues. Trimming cost V 2 bases and J 0 bases, with 17 bases left between them. The germline V gene encodes CDR1 MGHRA and CDR2 YSYEKL. This clone was seen once. Its target is not known. The sequence was obtained from an adult who received the AZD1222 COVID-19 vaccine. The chain couples TRBV4-1 to TRBJ2-6; D uncertain. The sample in question was peripheral blood, obtained 28 days after the second AZD1222 dose. The CDR3 bases are TGCGCCAGCAGCCAATACCTCCTCGCGCCAAGCTCTGGGGCCAACGTCCTGACTTTC. As protein: CASSQYLLAPSSGANVLTF.